This TCR beta chain was profiled in a study of CD8+ T cells in alopecia areata. Study at large: Tofacitinib was taken orally by treated patients, and the dose was 5 to 10 mg twice daily. Tofacitinib therapy lasting 6 to 18 months was followed by 6 months off drug. Whole-study findings and limits: Normal skin contains resident alphabeta T cells, and these are also sequenced in scalp samples.

To note about this clone: Its antigen remains unidentified.

After isolation, RNA underwent reverse transcription to generate cDNA as the sequencing template. Data came from immunoSEQ multiplex PCR; TCRdb stores just in-frame clones and leaves some out. The sample gives approximately 66,000 clones, approximately 60% of which show up once; around a sixth is in the top ten. V was clipped by 2 bases and J by 5 bases, with 12 bases between them. CDR3 length: 14 amino acids. Germline loops: CDR1 MNHEY, CDR2 SMNVEV (reference sequence). The source material was CD8+ T cells sorted from blood, sampled at week 0. This receptor was obtained from a human donor with alopecia areata. J is TRBJ1-1 and V is TRBV27; TRBD1 might be the D (5 bases). CDR3 protein: CASSLIGEGTEAFF. CDR3 nucleotides: TGTGCCAGCAGTTTAATCGGCGAGGGGACTGAAGCTTTCTTT.